The entry below gives a single TCR beta chain sequence along with its context. Its target antigen remains unknown. Within one base of it there is no much larger clone, and no base qualities were kept. The collaborating institutions used their own protocols to collect whole blood in K2EDTA tubes. Collaborator samples were shipped for TCRbeta analysis as frozen whole blood, isolated PBMCs, or DNA extracted from either sample type. This sample stems from a study of blood T cell repertoires in COVID-19 (dated by TCRdb to the early 2020s). Broadly, across the study: Collaborator samples came from the United States, Italy and Spain and covered acute and convalescent phases of COVID-19. The prospective study material was composed of cDNA or gDNA derived from T cells, B-cell-depleted T cells, or PBMCs. Subjects who had been exposed to COVID-19, were actively infected with it, or had recovered from it provided the deeply sampled blood TCRbeta repertoires that made up the dataset. The repertoires were released in a freely available public database meant as a resource for research on the immune response to SARS-CoV-2. Samples were obtained from the ongoing ImmuneRACE study (first 160 participants) and from over 1,000 subjects provided by 6 global collaborators. Nearly every sample came with metadata listing a de-identified subject ID, COVID-19 status, age in years and sex. HLA class I and class II types, where available, came from metadata supplied by the sample provider rather than from assay-based typing. Overall study results and their limits: The amount of clinical and demographic metadata varied by source and participant and was provided uncurated.

The CDR3 spans 15 residues, from the cysteine through the phenylalanine. Only the CDR3 DNA is retained, 45 bases long and in frame from the first base. V is clipped by 5 bases and J by 1 base, and the sequence between their germline boundaries is 12 bases long. In the germline V gene, CDR1 corresponds to SGHTA and CDR2 to FQGNSA. TCRbeta CDR3 regions were amplified from genomic DNA by means of the immunoSEQ Assay, a bias-controlled multiplex PCR. In the authors' own workflow: Within the assay, amplification of reference gene primers was used to estimate how many nucleated cells each sample contained. Sequence reads were collapsed and filtered to measure the absolute abundance of every unique TCRbeta CDR3 rearrangement. For each sample, productive Simpson clonality was calculated by taking the square root of Simpson's diversity index across productive rearrangements. Imported from immuneACCESS, the table was reduced by TCRdb to in-frame sequences with V and J called. These copies leave out some clones; in studies compared against another copy, an unresolved V gene accounts for under half, and the cause of the remainder is not known. V, J and clone size are those of that table, while D and trimming were read from the DNA. The sample table contains roughly 33,000 clones; only one count was recorded for about 91% of them. The top ten hold 6.3% of the sample.

This TCR came from a human donor in a cohort sampled during active COVID-19. Sequenced: peripheral blood. The rearrangement joined TRBV7-2 to TRBJ2-1; the D segment could be TRBD2, given 6 matching bases. At the DNA level, the sequence is TGTGCCAGCAGCCCGGGCGGAGGGTCCTACAATGAGCAGTTCTTC. It specifies CASSPGGGSYNEQFF.